This TCR beta chain was documented in a study of blood T cells in healthy people across ages. Study-level findings and limits: Long-lived and aged donors differed, with more naive CD4+ cells and higher diversity in the long-lived.

The second PCR ran about 7 to 12 cycles with a sample-barcoded 5' primer and J-beta primers. A template-switch adaptor that had 12 random nucleotides put a tag on each cDNA molecule. Each CDR3 protein is one row after TCRdb ran MiXCR on the 5' RACE reads. The data show about 1.5 million distinct CDR3 sequences, with 42% seen just once and 4% held by the top ten. V lost 7 bases and J lost 0, with 18 bases in between. The V gene's germline CDR1 is LNHNV and CDR2 YYDKDF (reference sequence). The CDR3 spans 16 residues. Details on this clonotype: Its specificity is unknown.

The specimen sequenced was blood. This clonotype originated in a woman under 30 in good health. The chain has TRBV15 and TRBJ1-2; no clear D gene. CDR3 coding DNA: TGTGCCACCAACCCAATCCCGAGGATTTCTAACTATGGCTACACCTTC. Its translation: CATNPIPRISNYGYTF.